This TCR beta chain originates from a study of T cells of healthy individuals. TCRdb used MiXCR to reprocess the 5' RACE reads, holding one entry per CDR3 protein. The sample includes around 83,000 distinct CDR3 sequences, roughly 5% seen only once; the top ten take around 6.9%. This clonotype has ten or more counts. This CDR3 region has 17 residues. Germline V gives CDR1 MNHEY, CDR2 SMNVEV (reference sequence). J lost 4 bases, V lost 6 bases, and 14 bases had no gene match. The clonotype originates from a female donor in good health. The chain employs TRBV27 and TRBJ1-1, with 10 bases fitting TRBD1. CDR3 sequence: CASSLGQGGRYGTEAFF. The CDR3 nucleotides read TGTGCCAGCAGCCTTGGACAGGGGGGGCGGTATGGCACTGAAGCTTTCTTT.